This T cell receptor (beta chain) was profiled in a study of beta chain features in type 1 diabetes. Points from the study as a whole: Resolution of whether HLA type affects TCRB rearrangement was not achieved here. A moderate, significant TCRB CDR3 shortening appeared in type 1 diabetes across four CD4+ subsets.

TCRB transcripts that were expressed got sequenced, as all of the isolated RNA had been reverse transcribed. Clones were sequenced by immunoSEQ multiplex PCR, and TCRdb holds only the in-frame ones, with some missing. The repertoire holds about 240,000 clones, approximately 14% seen once, with just under 0.02% in the top ten. Heparinised blood was drawn once per donor, averaging around 120 mL. Sort purity for all populations was recorded as exceeding 98%. This clone was seen only once. What it recognizes is unknown. Trimming cost V 5 bases and J 4 bases, with 14 bases left between them. The CDR3 runs to 14 residues. Germline CDR1 is MNHNS and CDR2 is SASEGT.

This TCR was recovered from a man aged 25-45 years with type 1 diabetes. Material for sequencing was naive CD4+ T cells from blood. This rearrangement joins TRBV6-1 to TRBJ1-2, with D perhaps TRBD1 (5 bases). The CDR3, as DNA: TGTGCCAGCAGTAAGACAGCGAGTCCCTATGGCTACACCTTC. It translates to CASSKTASPYGYTF.